This T cell receptor (beta chain) came from a study of tumor-infiltrating lymphocytes in primary liver carcinoma. TCR beta cDNA came from roughly 450 ng total RNA, primed with a constant-region primer. Three nested multiplex PCR rounds, a slightly modified ARM-PCR method, built the TCR beta libraries. TCRdb reprocessed the multiplex PCR reads via MiXCR and lists one record per CDR3 protein. The table shows around 81,000 distinct CDR3 sequences, with 71% occurring only once. RNA and DNA were co-extracted from about 19-30 mg of unsorted bulk tissue. Turning to this clonotype: The conserved phenylalanine or tryptophan is not found at the CDR3 terminus, so this likely reflects a read error. The DNA is left out, because the CDR3 cannot be placed on it with certainty; the CDR3 is given as TCRdb lists it.

Sequencing used liver tumor tissue from sampling region 4. Subset specified: tumor region T4, right-lateral pole. The origin of this receptor is a woman between 55 and 75 years old with primary liver carcinoma and hepatitis B virus infection.

CDR3 protein: CASSLDRTGELLS. The chain links TRBV11-2 to TRBJ2-2. CDR1 is SGHAT, CDR2 FQNNGV, per germline. The CDR3 adds up to 13 amino acids, both ends counted.